A selection of T cell receptor beta chains follows, all from one sample in a study of T cell clonotyping in hematopoietic cell transplantation. The protocol was immunoSEQ multiplex PCR, while the TCRdb copy is restricted to in-frame clones and leaves out a portion. The sample includes some 19,000 clones, 60% to 85% seen only once; the top ten take 17%. Specimen: peripheral blood mononuclear cells, collected before stem cell transplant. These receptors were collected from a man aged 55 to 70 with acute myeloid leukemia. Some clones in this sample may be carry-over from other donors' samples. CDR3s include the opening cysteine and the closing phenylalanine or tryptophan. D genes are given only for firm matches. Only some rows state a clone size, as once, few, many or a class for expanded clones.

V gene: TRBV5-6; clone size: -; J gene: TRBJ2-7; D gene: TRBD1; CDR3 protein: CASSLEGQGIPYEQYF; CDR3 DNA: TGTGCCAGCAGCCTAGAGGGACAGGGGATCCCCTACGAGCAGTACTTC
V gene: TRBV9; clone size: -; J gene: TRBJ1-2; D gene: TRBD1; CDR3 protein: CASSTGQARGNYGYTF; CDR3 DNA: TGTGCCAGCAGCACGGGACAGGCGCGAGGTAACTATGGCTACACCTTC
V gene: TRBV19; clone size: -; J gene: TRBJ1-1; D gene: TRBD1; CDR3 protein: CASRPRDRGQVNTEAFF; CDR3 DNA: TGTGCCAGTAGGCCCCGGGACAGGGGGCAAGTGAACACTGAAGCTTTCTTT
V gene: TRBV27; clone size: -; J gene: TRBJ1-2; D gene: -; CDR3 protein: CASSSGGLYDFYGYTF; CDR3 DNA: TGTGCCAGTTCATCTGGGGGGCTCTACGACTTCTATGGCTACACCTTC
V gene: TRBV7-2; clone size: -; J gene: TRBJ1-6; D gene: -; CDR3 protein: CASSFDGSYNSPLHF; CDR3 DNA: TGTGCCAGCAGCTTCGATGGCTCCTATAATTCACCCCTCCACTTT
V gene: TRBV25-1; clone size: -; J gene: TRBJ1-3; D gene: -; CDR3 protein: CASTREGGAGNTIYF; CDR3 DNA: TGTGCCAGCACACGGGAAGGGGGAGCTGGAAACACCATATATTTT
V gene: TRBV14; clone size: -; J gene: TRBJ1-1; D gene: -; CDR3 protein: CASSPFLPTEAFF; CDR3 DNA: TGTGCCAGCAGTCCTTTCCTCCCCACTGAAGCTTTCTTT
V gene: TRBV30; clone size: -; J gene: TRBJ2-3; D gene: -; CDR3 protein: CAWSVGLAPDTQYF; CDR3 DNA: TGTGCCTGGAGTGTTGGGCTAGCACCAGATACGCAGTATTTT
V gene: TRBV28; clone size: -; J gene: TRBJ1-2; D gene: -; CDR3 protein: CASSLGFNYGYTF; CDR3 DNA: TGTGCCAGCAGTTTGGGTTTCAACTATGGCTACACCTTC
V gene: TRBV7-9; clone size: -; J gene: TRBJ1-2; D gene: -; CDR3 protein: CASSFITDGYTF; CDR3 DNA: TGTGCCAGCAGCTTTATCACGGATGGCTACACCTTC
V gene: TRBV4-3; clone size: -; J gene: TRBJ2-5; D gene: -; CDR3 protein: CASSQVQGPQETQYF; CDR3 DNA: TGCGCCAGCAGCCAAGTGCAGGGACCTCAAGAGACCCAGTACTTC
V gene: TRBV28; clone size: -; J gene: TRBJ2-3; D gene: -; CDR3 protein: CASSRDPQTDTQYF; CDR3 DNA: TGTGCCAGCAGCCGGGACCCGCAGACAGATACGCAGTATTTT
V gene: TRBV19; clone size: -; J gene: TRBJ1-5; D gene: -; CDR3 protein: CASSIGSGNQPQHF; CDR3 DNA: TGTGCCAGTAGTATAGGCAGTGGCAATCAGCCCCAGCATTTT
V gene: TRBV11-2; clone size: -; J gene: TRBJ1-2; D gene: TRBD1; CDR3 protein: CASSLGGTGAFGYTF; CDR3 DNA: TGTGCCAGCAGCTTAGGAGGGACAGGGGCTTTTGGCTACACCTTC
V gene: TRBV30; clone size: -; J gene: TRBJ2-5; D gene: TRBD2; CDR3 protein: CAWRAGGPETQYF; CDR3 DNA: TGTGCCTGGAGGGCGGGGGGGCCGGAGACCCAGTACTTC
V gene: TRBV6-5; clone size: once; J gene: TRBJ2-1; D gene: -; CDR3 protein: CASRRGRPDNEQFF; CDR3 DNA: TGTGCCAGCAGGCGGGGCCGTCCCGACAATGAGCAGTTCTTC
V gene: TRBV5-1; clone size: -; J gene: TRBJ1-1; D gene: -; CDR3 protein: CASSPSTANTEAFF; CDR3 DNA: TGCGCCAGCAGCCCGTCGACGGCGAACACTGAAGCTTTCTTT
V gene: TRBV11-2; clone size: -; J gene: TRBJ1-2; D gene: -; CDR3 protein: CASSSTRGTRRDYGYTF; CDR3 DNA: TGTGCCAGCAGCTCTACCCGGGGGACAAGACGAGACTATGGCTACACCTTC
V gene: TRBV19; clone size: -; J gene: TRBJ1-2; D gene: -; CDR3 protein: CASSPMGTGYTF; CDR3 DNA: TGTGCCAGTAGCCCGATGGGTACTGGCTACACCTTC
V gene: TRBV7-2; clone size: -; J gene: TRBJ1-5; D gene: TRBD1; CDR3 protein: CASSAGTGHQPQHF; CDR3 DNA: TGTGCCAGCAGCGCAGGGACAGGGCATCAGCCCCAGCATTTT
V gene: TRBV7-2; clone size: -; J gene: TRBJ1-6; D gene: -; CDR3 protein: CASSLPMGNSPLHF; CDR3 DNA: TGTGCCAGCAGCTTACCTATGGGTAATTCACCCCTCCACTTT
V gene: TRBV5-1; clone size: -; J gene: TRBJ2-7; D gene: -; CDR3 protein: CASSFGQFYEQYF; CDR3 DNA: TGCGCCAGCAGCTTCGGGCAGTTCTACGAGCAGTACTTC
V gene: TRBV18; clone size: -; J gene: TRBJ1-5; D gene: -; CDR3 protein: CASSPARVEPQHF; CDR3 DNA: TGTGCCAGCTCACCAGCGCGGGTGGAGCCCCAGCATTTT
V gene: TRBV10-1; clone size: -; J gene: TRBJ1-1; D gene: TRBD1; CDR3 protein: CASSTSPGQGRGRTEAFF; CDR3 DNA: TGCGCCAGCAGTACCTCCCCCGGACAGGGGCGAGGAAGGACTGAAGCTTTCTTT
V gene: TRBV25-1; clone size: -; J gene: TRBJ1-4; D gene: TRBD1; CDR3 protein: CASSVPGGENEKLFF; CDR3 DNA: TGTGCCAGCAGTGTGCCAGGGGGCGAAAATGAAAAACTGTTTTTT
V gene: TRBV7-9; clone size: -; J gene: TRBJ1-5; D gene: -; CDR3 protein: CASSDSYQPQHF; CDR3 DNA: TGTGCCAGCAGTGACAGTTATCAGCCCCAGCATTTT
V gene: TRBV7-9; clone size: -; J gene: TRBJ2-2; D gene: -; CDR3 protein: CASSRWRGEANTGELFF; CDR3 DNA: TGTGCCAGCAGCCGGTGGAGGGGGGAGGCGAACACCGGGGAGCTGTTTTTT
V gene: TRBV6-5; clone size: -; J gene: TRBJ2-5; D gene: -; CDR3 protein: CASSSGYIAEEETQYF; CDR3 DNA: TGTGCCAGCAGTTCAGGCTATATAGCGGAGGAGGAGACCCAGTACTTC
V gene: TRBV6-5; clone size: -; J gene: TRBJ1-4; D gene: TRBD1; CDR3 protein: CASSSQGATNEKLFF; CDR3 DNA: TGTGCCAGCAGTTCCCAGGGGGCGACTAATGAAAAACTGTTTTTT
V gene: TRBV18; clone size: -; J gene: TRBJ1-2; D gene: TRBD1; CDR3 protein: CASSPEGAFNYGYTF; CDR3 DNA: TGTGCCAGCTCACCAGAGGGGGCCTTTAACTATGGCTACACCTTC
V gene: TRBV2; clone size: -; J gene: TRBJ2-7; D gene: TRBD1; CDR3 protein: CASSDWGQGVHEQYF; CDR3 DNA: TGTGCCAGCAGTGATTGGGGACAGGGAGTCCACGAGCAGTACTTC
V gene: TRBV7-9; clone size: once; J gene: TRBJ1-2; D gene: -; CDR3 protein: CASSLAGSSGGYTF; CDR3 DNA: TGTGCCAGCAGCTTAGCGGGTTCGTCGGGTGGCTACACCTTC
V gene: TRBV7-2; clone size: -; J gene: TRBJ2-2; D gene: -; CDR3 protein: CASSSAPGELFF; CDR3 DNA: TGTGCCAGCAGCTCAGCCCCCGGGGAGCTGTTTTTT
V gene: TRBV4-3; clone size: once; J gene: TRBJ1-1; D gene: -; CDR3 protein: CASSAGTWDTEAFF; CDR3 DNA: TGCGCCAGCAGCGCGGGGACTTGGGACACTGAAGCTTTCTTT
V gene: TRBV9; clone size: -; J gene: TRBJ1-3; D gene: -; CDR3 protein: CASSIGWGGSGNTIYF; CDR3 DNA: TGTGCCAGCAGCATAGGGTGGGGTGGCTCTGGAAACACCATATATTTT
V gene: TRBV7-9; clone size: -; J gene: TRBJ1-6; D gene: TRBD1; CDR3 protein: CASSPRGTGTGNSPLHF; CDR3 DNA: TGTGCCAGCAGCCCTAGGGGGACAGGGACAGGGAATTCACCCCTCCACTTT
V gene: TRBV29-1; clone size: -; J gene: TRBJ1-4; D gene: -; CDR3 protein: CSVGGATNEKLFF; CDR3 DNA: TGCAGCGTTGGGGGGGCAACTAATGAAAAACTGTTTTTT
V gene: TRBV11-1; clone size: -; J gene: TRBJ2-1; D gene: -; CDR3 protein: CASSFSRGRLNEQFF; CDR3 DNA: TGTGCCAGCAGCTTTTCTCGGGGGCGCCTCAATGAGCAGTTCTTC
V gene: TRBV4-1; clone size: -; J gene: TRBJ2-7; D gene: -; CDR3 protein: CASSQEFGGYEQYF; CDR3 DNA: TGCGCCAGCAGCCAAGAATTCGGGGGATACGAGCAGTACTTC
V gene: TRBV29-1; clone size: -; J gene: TRBJ2-3; D gene: TRBD2; CDR3 protein: CSVHRLAGSTDTQYF; CDR3 DNA: TGCAGCGTTCATCGACTAGCGGGGAGCACAGATACGCAGTATTTT
V gene: TRBV4-3; clone size: -; J gene: TRBJ1-5; D gene: -; CDR3 protein: CASSQGGAYSNQPQHF; CDR3 DNA: TGCGCCAGCAGCCAAGGGGGGGCTTATAGCAATCAGCCCCAGCATTTT
V gene: TRBV4-3; clone size: -; J gene: TRBJ2-5; D gene: -; CDR3 protein: CASSLHREREETQYF; CDR3 DNA: TGCGCCAGCAGCCTACACAGGGAAAGGGAAGAGACCCAGTACTTC
V gene: TRBV29-1; clone size: -; J gene: TRBJ2-7; D gene: TRBD1; CDR3 protein: CSVLTGASYEQYF; CDR3 DNA: TGCAGCGTTCTGACAGGGGCTTCGTACGAGCAGTACTTC
V gene: TRBV25-1; clone size: -; J gene: TRBJ1-5; D gene: TRBD1; CDR3 protein: CASRDRGDQPQHF; CDR3 DNA: TGTGCCAGCAGGGACAGGGGTGATCAGCCCCAGCATTTT
V gene: TRBV6-6; clone size: -; J gene: TRBJ2-5; D gene: TRBD2; CDR3 protein: CASSYPTGGSETQYF; CDR3 DNA: TGTGCCAGCAGTTACCCTACGGGGGGAAGCGAGACCCAGTACTTC
V gene: TRBV2; clone size: once; J gene: TRBJ2-5; D gene: TRBD1; CDR3 protein: CASLTDRSRETQYF; CDR3 DNA: TGTGCCAGCCTTACGGACAGGTCCCGTGAGACCCAGTACTTC
V gene: TRBV9; clone size: -; J gene: TRBJ1-3; D gene: TRBD1; CDR3 protein: CASSAGQGVGNTIYF; CDR3 DNA: TGTGCCAGCAGCGCGGGACAGGGTGTTGGAAACACCATATATTTT
V gene: TRBV30; clone size: -; J gene: TRBJ1-2; D gene: -; CDR3 protein: CAWSLQGSYGYTF; CDR3 DNA: TGTGCCTGGTCTCTTCAGGGGTCCTATGGCTACACCTTC
V gene: TRBV4-3; clone size: -; J gene: TRBJ2-5; D gene: TRBD2; CDR3 protein: CASSQELARETQYF; CDR3 DNA: TGCGCCAGCAGCCAGGAACTAGCGAGGGAGACCCAGTACTTC
V gene: TRBV6-6; clone size: -; J gene: TRBJ1-6; D gene: TRBD1; CDR3 protein: CASTTGGLSYNSPLHF; CDR3 DNA: TGTGCCAGCACTACAGGGGGCTTATCCTATAATTCACCCCTCCACTTT
V gene: TRBV2; clone size: -; J gene: TRBJ2-1; D gene: TRBD1; CDR3 protein: CASRRDRDYNEQFF; CDR3 DNA: TGTGCCAGCAGAAGGGACAGGGATTACAATGAGCAGTTCTTC
V gene: TRBV5-8; clone size: once; J gene: TRBJ2-4; D gene: -; CDR3 protein: CASSSDGLLAKNIQYF; CDR3 DNA: TGTGCCAGCAGCTCGGACGGACTGCTAGCCAAAAACATTCAGTACTTC
V gene: TRBV19; clone size: -; J gene: TRBJ1-1; D gene: -; CDR3 protein: CASSITVLAEAFF; CDR3 DNA: TGTGCCAGTAGTATTACAGTCCTAGCTGAAGCTTTCTTT
V gene: TRBV19; clone size: -; J gene: TRBJ1-2; D gene: -; CDR3 protein: CASSIVGIGANYGYTF; CDR3 DNA: TGTGCCAGTAGTATAGTGGGAATCGGCGCTAACTATGGCTACACCTTC
V gene: TRBV6-6; clone size: -; J gene: TRBJ2-3; D gene: -; CDR3 protein: CASSYSGGSSTDTQYF; CDR3 DNA: TGTGCCAGCAGTTACTCTGGGGGATCTAGCACAGATACGCAGTATTTT
V gene: TRBV7-8; clone size: -; J gene: TRBJ2-7; D gene: TRBD2; CDR3 protein: CASSGQTSGSEEQYF; CDR3 DNA: TGTGCCAGCAGCGGGCAGACTAGCGGGAGTGAAGAGCAGTACTTC
V gene: TRBV9; clone size: -; J gene: TRBJ2-5; D gene: -; CDR3 protein: CASSFRPTETQYF; CDR3 DNA: TGTGCCAGCAGCTTCCGCCCGACGGAGACCCAGTACTTC
V gene: TRBV11-1; clone size: -; J gene: TRBJ2-2; D gene: -; CDR3 protein: CASSRRDIPNTGELFF; CDR3 DNA: TGTGCCAGCAGCCGACGCGACATTCCCAACACCGGGGAGCTGTTTTTT
V gene: TRBV7-3; clone size: -; J gene: TRBJ2-3; D gene: TRBD2; CDR3 protein: CASSLGAGADTQYF; CDR3 DNA: TGTGCCAGCAGCTTAGGGGCGGGAGCAGATACGCAGTATTTT